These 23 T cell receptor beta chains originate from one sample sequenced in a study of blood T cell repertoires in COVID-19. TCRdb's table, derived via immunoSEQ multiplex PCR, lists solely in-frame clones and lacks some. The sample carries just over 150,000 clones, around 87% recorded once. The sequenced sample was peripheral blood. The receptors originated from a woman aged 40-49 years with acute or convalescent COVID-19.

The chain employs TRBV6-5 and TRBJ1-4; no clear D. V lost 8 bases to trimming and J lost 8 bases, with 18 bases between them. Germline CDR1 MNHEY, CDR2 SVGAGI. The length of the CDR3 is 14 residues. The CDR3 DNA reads TGTGCCAGCGGCCATGAGCTAGCGCGGGAAAAACTGTTTTTT. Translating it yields CASGHELAREKLFF.

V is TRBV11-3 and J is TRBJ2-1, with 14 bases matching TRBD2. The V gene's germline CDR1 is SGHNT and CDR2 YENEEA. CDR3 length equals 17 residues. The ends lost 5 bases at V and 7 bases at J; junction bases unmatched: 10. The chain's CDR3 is CASSPRLAGGPGNEQFF. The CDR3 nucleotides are TGTGCCAGCAGCCCTCGACTAGCGGGAGGGCCGGGGAATGAGCAGTTCTTC.

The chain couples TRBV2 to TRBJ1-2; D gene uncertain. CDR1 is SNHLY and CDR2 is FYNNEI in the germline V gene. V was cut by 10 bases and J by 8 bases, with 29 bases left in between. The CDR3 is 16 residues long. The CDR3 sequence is CAILARSGLVLKGYTF. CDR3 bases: TGTGCCATCCTAGCCCGCTCAGGTTTAGTCCTTAAGGGCTACACCTTC.

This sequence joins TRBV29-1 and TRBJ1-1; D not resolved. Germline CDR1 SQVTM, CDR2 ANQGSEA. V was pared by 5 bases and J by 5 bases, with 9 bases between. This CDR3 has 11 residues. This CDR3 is CSVHEGTEAFF. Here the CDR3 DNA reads TGCAGCGTTCACGAGGGTACTGAAGCTTTCTTT.

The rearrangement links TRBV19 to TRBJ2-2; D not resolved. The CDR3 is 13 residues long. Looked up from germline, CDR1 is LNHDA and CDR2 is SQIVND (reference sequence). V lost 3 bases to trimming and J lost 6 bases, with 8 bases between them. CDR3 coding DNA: TGTGCCAGTAGTATCTTCCTGTCCGGGGAGCTGTTTTTT. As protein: CASSIFLSGELFF.

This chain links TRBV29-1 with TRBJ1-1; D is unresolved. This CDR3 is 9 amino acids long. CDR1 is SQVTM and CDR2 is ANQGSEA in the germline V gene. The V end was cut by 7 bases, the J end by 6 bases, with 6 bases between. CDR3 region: CSALPEAFF. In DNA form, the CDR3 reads TGCAGCGCCCTTCCTGAAGCTTTCTTT.

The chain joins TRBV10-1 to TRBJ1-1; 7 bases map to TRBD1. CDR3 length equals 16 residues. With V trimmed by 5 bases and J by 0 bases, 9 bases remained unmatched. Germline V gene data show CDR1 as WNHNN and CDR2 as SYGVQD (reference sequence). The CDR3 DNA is TGCGCCAGCAGTTTAGACAGGGAGAACATGAACACTGAAGCTTTCTTT. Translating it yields CASSLDRENMNTEAFF.

As DNA, the CDR3 is TGTGCCAGCAGTTCCCTGTTCGAGCAGTACTTC. Translation: CASSSLFEQYF. The V gene is TRBV6-5, the J gene TRBJ2-7; D call uncertain. Germline CDR1 is MNHEY and CDR2 is SVGAGI. Trimming removed 4 bases at V and 6 bases at J, with 7 bases between. This CDR3 has 11 amino acids.

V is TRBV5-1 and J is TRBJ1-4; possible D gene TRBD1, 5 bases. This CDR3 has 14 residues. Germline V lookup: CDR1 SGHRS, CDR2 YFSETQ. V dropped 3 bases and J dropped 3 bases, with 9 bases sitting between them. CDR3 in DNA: TGCGCCAGCAGCTGGGGGGATGCTAATGAAAAACTGTTTTTT. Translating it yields CASSWGDANEKLFF. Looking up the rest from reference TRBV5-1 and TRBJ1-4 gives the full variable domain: KAGVTQTPRYLIKTRGQQVTLSCSPISGHRSVSWYQQTPGQGLQFLFEYFSETQRNKGNFPGRFSGRQFSNSRSEMNVSTLELGDSALYLCASSWGDANEKLFFGSGTQLSVL.

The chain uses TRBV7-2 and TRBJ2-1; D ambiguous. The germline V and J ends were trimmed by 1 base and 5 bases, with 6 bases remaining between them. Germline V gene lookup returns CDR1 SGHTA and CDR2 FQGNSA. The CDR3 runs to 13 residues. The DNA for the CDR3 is TGTGCCAGCAGCTTAGGGCCGAACAATGAGCAGTTCTTC. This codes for CASSLGPNNEQFF.

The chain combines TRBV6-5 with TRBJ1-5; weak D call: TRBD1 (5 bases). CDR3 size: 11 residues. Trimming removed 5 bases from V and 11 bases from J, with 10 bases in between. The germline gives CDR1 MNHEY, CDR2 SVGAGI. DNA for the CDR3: TGTGCCAGCAGTCAACAGGTAGCCCAGCATTTT. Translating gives CASSQQVAQHF.

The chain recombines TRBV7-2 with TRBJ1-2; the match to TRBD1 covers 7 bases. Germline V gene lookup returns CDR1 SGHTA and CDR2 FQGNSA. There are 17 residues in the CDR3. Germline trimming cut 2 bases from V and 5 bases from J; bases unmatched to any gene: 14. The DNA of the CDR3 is TGTGCCAGCAGCTTATGGGTTGGACAGGCCTCGCAGTATGGCTACACCTTC. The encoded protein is CASSLWVGQASQYGYTF. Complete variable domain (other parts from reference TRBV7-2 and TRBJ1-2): GAGVSQSPSNKVTEKGKDVELRCDPISGHTALYWYRQSLGQGLEFLIYFQGNSAPDKSGLPSDRFSAERTGGSVSTLTIQRTQQEDSAVYLCASSLWVGQASQYGYTFGSGTRLTVV.

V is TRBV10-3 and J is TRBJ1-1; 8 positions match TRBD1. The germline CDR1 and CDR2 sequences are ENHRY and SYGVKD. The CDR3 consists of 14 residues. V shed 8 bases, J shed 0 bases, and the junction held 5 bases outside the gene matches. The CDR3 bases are TGTGCCATCTCGGACAGGGTTATGAACACTGAAGCTTTCTTT. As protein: CAISDRVMNTEAFF.

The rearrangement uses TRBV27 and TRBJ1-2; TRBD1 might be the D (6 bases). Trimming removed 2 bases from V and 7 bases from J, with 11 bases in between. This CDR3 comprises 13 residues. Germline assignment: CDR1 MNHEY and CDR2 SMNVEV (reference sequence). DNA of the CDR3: TGTGCCAGCAGTTTAGTTTCAGGGGCTGGCTACACCTTC. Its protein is CASSLVSGAGYTF.

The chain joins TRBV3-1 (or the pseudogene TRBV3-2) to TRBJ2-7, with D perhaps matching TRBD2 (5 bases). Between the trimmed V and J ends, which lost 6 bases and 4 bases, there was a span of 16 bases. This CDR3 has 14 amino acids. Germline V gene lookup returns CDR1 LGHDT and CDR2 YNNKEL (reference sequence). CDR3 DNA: TGTGCCAGCAGACCAATGTCTAGCAGTTACGAGCAGTACTTC. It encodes CASRPMSSSYEQYF.

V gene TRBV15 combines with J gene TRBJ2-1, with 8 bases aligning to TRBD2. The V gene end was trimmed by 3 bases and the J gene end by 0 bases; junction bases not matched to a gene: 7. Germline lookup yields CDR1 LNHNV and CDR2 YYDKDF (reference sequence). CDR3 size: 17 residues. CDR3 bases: TGTGCCACCAGCAGGAAAAGCCGGGGGGGCTCCTACAATGAGCAGTTCTTC. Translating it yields CATSRKSRGGSYNEQFF.

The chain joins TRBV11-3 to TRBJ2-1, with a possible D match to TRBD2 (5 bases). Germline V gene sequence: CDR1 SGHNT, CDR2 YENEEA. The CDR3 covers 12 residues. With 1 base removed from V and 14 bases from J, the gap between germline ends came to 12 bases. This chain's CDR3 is CASSLVNEREFF. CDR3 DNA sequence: TGTGCCAGCAGCTTAGTTAACGAGAGGGAGTTCTTC.

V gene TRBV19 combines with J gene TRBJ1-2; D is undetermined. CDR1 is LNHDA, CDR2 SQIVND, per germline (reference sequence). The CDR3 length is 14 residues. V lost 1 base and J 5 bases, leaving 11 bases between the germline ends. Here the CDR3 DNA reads TGTGCCAGTAGTATAGCTACTGAATCATATGGCTACACCTTC. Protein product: CASSIATESYGYTF.

The CDR3 DNA follows: TGTGCCAGCTCACTAGGTTTTGGGGGCGGTCAGAACACTGAAGCTTTCTTT. Translated, it gives CASSLGFGGGQNTEAFF. The rearrangement uses TRBV18 and TRBJ1-1; perhaps TRBD1 as D (6 bases). Germline values: CDR1 KGHSH, CDR2 LQKENI. V was trimmed by 4 bases and J by 1 base, leaving 19 bases between them. The CDR3 spans 17 residues.

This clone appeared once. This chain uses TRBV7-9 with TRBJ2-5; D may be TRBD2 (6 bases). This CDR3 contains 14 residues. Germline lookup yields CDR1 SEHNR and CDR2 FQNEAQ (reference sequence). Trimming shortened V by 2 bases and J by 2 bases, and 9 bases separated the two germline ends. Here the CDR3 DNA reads TGTGCCAGCAGCTTAACCGGGGGACAAGAGACCCAGTACTTC. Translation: CASSLTGGQETQYF. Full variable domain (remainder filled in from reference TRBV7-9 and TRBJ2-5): DTGVSQNPRHKITKRGQNVTFRCDPISEHNRLYWYRQTLGQGPEFLTYFQNEAQLEKSRLLSDRFSAERPKGSFSTLEIQRTEQGDSAMYLCASSLTGGQETQYFGPGTRLLVL.

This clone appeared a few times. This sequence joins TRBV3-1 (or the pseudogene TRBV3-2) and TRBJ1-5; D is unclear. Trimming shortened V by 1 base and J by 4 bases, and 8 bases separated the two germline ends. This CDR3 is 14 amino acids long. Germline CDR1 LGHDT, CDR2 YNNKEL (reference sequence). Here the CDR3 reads CASSQGLENQPQHF. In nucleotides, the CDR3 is TGTGCCAGCAGCCAAGGCCTTGAGAATCAGCCCCAGCATTTT.

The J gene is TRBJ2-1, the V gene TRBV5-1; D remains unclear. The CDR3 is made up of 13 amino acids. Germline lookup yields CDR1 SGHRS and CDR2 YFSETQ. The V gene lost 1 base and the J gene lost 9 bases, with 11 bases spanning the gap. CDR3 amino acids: CASSLKNSGEQFF. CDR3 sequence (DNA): TGCGCCAGCAGCTTGAAAAACTCTGGTGAGCAGTTCTTC.

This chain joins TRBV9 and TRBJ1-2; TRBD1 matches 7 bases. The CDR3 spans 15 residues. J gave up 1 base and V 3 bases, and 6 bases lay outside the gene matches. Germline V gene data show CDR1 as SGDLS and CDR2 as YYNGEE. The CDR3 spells CASSEGTALNYGYTF. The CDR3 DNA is TGTGCCAGCAGCGAGGGGACAGCCCTTAACTATGGCTACACCTTC.